These 17 T cell receptor beta chains were all obtained from the same sample, sequenced in a study of cytotoxic CD8 clonotypes in ibrutinib-treated CLL. Profiling relied on immunoSEQ multiplex PCR, and the TCRdb table lists in-frame clones only, not all of them. The sample has 140,000 to 150,000 clones, about 70% seen once. The starting material was PBMCs, obtained after 24 months of ibrutinib treatment. The receptors here all came from a human donor with chronic lymphocytic leukemia.

V and J are TRBV7-9 and TRBJ1-4; unclear D gene. Germline V gene lookup returns CDR1 SEHNR and CDR2 FQNEAQ (reference sequence). The CDR3 length is 15 residues. V was pared by 2 bases and J by 5 bases, with 12 bases between. The CDR3 loop reads CASSLYGPDNEKLFF. The CDR3 DNA follows: TGTGCCAGCAGCTTATATGGGCCAGACAATGAAAAACTGTTTTTT.

The rearrangement uses TRBV27 and TRBJ2-2; D possibly corresponds to TRBD1 (5 bases). Germline CDR1 reads MNHEY; CDR2 reads SMNVEV (reference sequence). V lost 7 bases to trimming and J lost 6 bases, with 24 bases between them. The CDR3 is 17 amino acids. In nucleotides, the CDR3 is TGTGCCAGCACCTCTCGGGTCGGCAGGGCAAGGGCCGGGGAGCTGTTTTTT. Its protein product is CASTSRVGRARAGELFF.

The V gene is TRBV9, the J gene TRBJ2-3; D possibly corresponds to TRBD1 (6 bases). Germline V gives CDR1 SGDLS, CDR2 YYNGEE. The germline V and J ends were trimmed by 0 bases and 2 bases, with 13 bases remaining between them. The CDR3 consists of 16 residues. CDR3 protein: CASSVEGVGHTDTQYF. The CDR3 coding sequence is TGTGCCAGCAGCGTAGAGGGGGTAGGCCACACAGATACGCAGTATTTT.

In this sample, this clone turned up a few times. The rearrangement uses TRBV4-3 and TRBJ1-5, with TRBD1 matching 8 bases. This CDR3 is 16 amino acids long. Per germline, CDR1 LGHNA and CDR2 YSLEER. The V segment lost 3 bases and the J segment 1 base; nucleotides outside the gene matches: 5. The CDR3 DNA reads TGCGCCAGCAGCCAGGAACAGGGGGGGAGCAATCAGCCCCAGCATTTT. Its translation: CASSQEQGGSNQPQHF.

The V gene is TRBV30, the J gene TRBJ2-1, with no clear D. The germline CDR1 and CDR2 sequences are GTSNPN and SVGIG (reference sequence). This CDR3 spans 13 amino acids. V lost 0 bases and J 9 bases, leaving 12 bases between the germline ends. CDR3 sequence: CAWSVWAAGEQFF. The CDR3 DNA follows: TGTGCCTGGAGTGTATGGGCAGCCGGTGAGCAGTTCTTC.

The V gene is TRBV21-1, the J gene TRBJ2-7; TRBD1, the table's D call, lacks a check against the DNA. TRBV21-1 is a documented pseudogene. This CDR3 has 14 amino acids. CDR3 sequence: CASSKGARALEQYF. In nucleotides, the CDR3 is TGTGCCAGCAGCAAGGGGGCACGGGCCCTCGAGCAGTACTTC.

CDR3 in amino acids: CASSLGAGGLSYEQYF. CDR3 nucleotides: TGTGCCAGCAGCTTGGGGGCGGGAGGGCTCTCCTACGAGCAGTACTTC. The chain combines TRBV7-8 with TRBJ2-7; 9 bases match TRBD2. The CDR3 runs to 16 residues. Trimming took 3 bases from V and 0 from J; bases not matched to a gene: 6. The germline gives CDR1 SGHVS, CDR2 FQNEAQ.

This clone was detected only a few times. J is TRBJ1-1 and V is TRBV18; D gene uncertain. The CDR3 contains 13 residues. CDR1 KGHSH and CDR2 LQKENI come from the germline V gene. V lost 3 bases and J 3 bases, leaving 8 bases between the germline ends. CDR3 in DNA: TGTGCCAGCTCACCTCCCGCCCACACTGAAGCTTTCTTT. Its protein is CASSPPAHTEAFF.

The genes are TRBV30 and TRBJ2-7; possibly TRBD2 for D (5 bases). The germline gives CDR1 GTSNPN, CDR2 SVGIG (reference sequence). CDR3 length: 14 amino acids. V lost 4 bases to trimming and J lost 3 bases, with 16 bases between them. CDR3 in DNA: TGTGCCTGGACCCCCGGAGGCCCCGTCTACGAGCAGTACTTC. Translation: CAWTPGGPVYEQYF.

The rearrangement links TRBV4-1 to TRBJ1-2; TRBD1 might be the D (6 bases). The V gene lost 0 bases and the J gene lost 4 bases, with 15 bases spanning the gap. Germline V CDR1 and CDR2: MGHRA, YSYEKL. There are 16 residues in the CDR3. CDR3 DNA sequence: TGCGCCAGCAGCCAAGAGTTGGCTCGGGGGCTCTATGGCTACACCTTC. Encoded protein: CASSQELARGLYGYTF.

The chain couples TRBV10-3 to TRBJ1-5; D is undetermined. The germline V gene encodes CDR1 ENHRY and CDR2 SYGVKD. The CDR3 covers 15 residues. Trimming removed 2 bases from V and 7 bases from J, with 15 bases in between. The CDR3, as DNA: TGTGCCATCAGTGAGGGTGGCGGGCCGGGCCAGCCCCAGCATTTT. Protein product: CAISEGGGPGQPQHF.

This clone occurred many times. The V gene is TRBV7-6, the J gene TRBJ2-1, with TRBD2 matching over 12 bases. Germline V gene lookup returns CDR1 SGHVS and CDR2 FNYEAQ. The CDR3 loop spans 16 amino acids. The trim removed 3 bases at V and 9 bases at J, leaving 9 bases unmatched. As DNA, the CDR3 is TGTGCCAGCAGCTTTCCAACTAGCGGGAGGATCGGTGAGCAGTTCTTC. Translating gives CASSFPTSGRIGEQFF.

The chain has TRBV6-5 and TRBJ1-2, with a weak D call TRBD1 (5 bases). The CDR3 has 13 residues. From germline, CDR1 is MNHEY and CDR2 SVGAGI. V shed 8 bases and J shed 7 bases, with 17 bases lying between them. CDR3 DNA sequence: TGTGCCAGCGTCCGGGACGCCGGGGGTGGCTACACCTTC. Translating it yields CASVRDAGGGYTF.

V usage is TRBV7-9 and J usage is TRBJ1-1; no clear D gene. The V gene lost 5 bases and the J gene lost 1 base, with 11 bases spanning the gap. The CDR3 runs 14 residues. CDR1 SEHNR and CDR2 FQNEAQ come from the germline V gene (reference sequence). The CDR3 DNA sequence: TGTGCCAGCAGCCCCCCGGGCGCGAACACTGAAGCTTTCTTT. Translating it yields CASSPPGANTEAFF.

Only a few counts were recorded for this clone. This chain links TRBV2 with TRBJ1-4, with no clear D. The CDR3 spans 13 residues. Trimming removed 6 bases from V and 8 bases from J, with 13 bases in between. CDR1 SNHLY and CDR2 FYNNEI come from the germline V gene. CDR3 protein: CASSSSGHEKLFF. As DNA, the CDR3 is TGTGCCAGCAGCAGCAGTGGCCACGAAAAACTGTTTTTT. The entire variable domain, with the rest obtained from reference TRBV2 and TRBJ1-4, is as follows: EPEVTQTPSHQVTQMGQEVILRCVPISNHLYFYWYRQILGQKVEFLVSFYNNEISEKSEIFDDQFSVERPDGSNFTLKIRSTKLEDSAMYFCASSSSGHEKLFFGSGTQLSVL.

J is TRBJ1-5 and V is TRBV27, with no clear D. V shed 2 bases and J shed 0 bases, with 5 bases lying between them. Germline V lookup: CDR1 MNHEY, CDR2 SMNVEV (reference sequence). The CDR3 is made up of 14 amino acids. CDR3 sequence (DNA): TGTGCCAGCAGTTTAGGGTCTAGCAATCAGCCCCAGCATTTT. Translated: CASSLGSSNQPQHF.

This clone turned up a few times. The chain has TRBV2 and TRBJ2-5, with 7 positions matching TRBD1. Germline V CDR1 and CDR2: SNHLY, FYNNEI. The trim removed 6 bases at V and 1 base at J, leaving 8 bases unmatched. This CDR3 is 15 amino acids long. CDR3 DNA: TGTGCCAGCAGAAAAACGGGGACAGCCCAAGAGACCCAGTACTTC. Residues: CASRKTGTAQETQYF.